Reported below is one T cell receptor (beta chain). Membership in each cohort depended on participant-reported clinical history. Resolution of symptoms, clearance, or two negative PCRs was present in recovered Cohort 3 donors. Clones were read by immunoSEQ multiplex PCR, and TCRdb kept only the in-frame ones, dropping some. The table has about 220,000 clones, about four fifths seen once; the top ten hold roughly 3.5%. There are 20 residues in the CDR3. The germline gives CDR1 LGHDT, CDR2 YNNKEL (reference sequence). Trimming cost V 3 bases and J 3 bases; bases outside gene matches: 14. These data come from a study of blood T cell repertoires in COVID-19.

The rearrangement uses TRBV3-1 (or the pseudogene TRBV3-2) and TRBJ2-3; 14 bases fit TRBD2. The sample consisted of PBMCs or T cells enriched from blood (not recorded which). The receptor was isolated from a woman aged 60-75 years who had recovered from COVID-19. CDR3 bases: TGTGCCAGCAGCCATACCCCCGGGACTAGCGGGAGAGGTCTTACAGATACGCAGTATTTT. Translation gives CASSHTPGTSGRGLTDTQYF.